This T cell receptor (beta chain) was captured in a study of metastatic and nonmetastatic thyroid tumors. About the study: Comparison of repertoires was carried out across blood and tumor or nodule tissue from malignant and benign thyroid patients.

No treatment had been given to any patient before thyroid surgery. This clone was recorded many times. Antigen unknown. Its ends do not fully match the called genes, so a read error is possible. Original data processing: The authors used CDR3 differences across clinicopathological groups to build a distant-metastasis classifier for papillary thyroid cancer. TCRdb re-called the PCR reads via MiXCR. In this record, the V and J calls reflect TCRdb's handling and not the investigators' own analysis. Here the sample spans roughly 30,000 clones, 25% to 30% being singletons. Per the germline V gene, CDR1 is SGHTA and CDR2 is FQGNSA. This CDR3 comprises 17 residues. Study-level findings and limits: Versus benign nodules, malignant thyroid tumors reportedly had significantly higher TCR beta diversity, in blood and tumor.

The V call is TRBV7-2, the J call TRBJ2-3; 13 positions agree with TRBD2. Sequenced sample: blood. The receptor was isolated from a female donor with papillary thyroid cancer or a benign thyroid nodule (not recorded which). Some clones in this sample may be carry-over from other donors' samples. CDR3: CASGLARGLAGSDTQYF. The CDR3 region has the DNA TGTGCCAGCGGCTTGGCCCGGGGACTAGCGGGATCAGATACGCAGTATTTT.